The 25 T cell receptor beta chains below were found in one sample sequenced in a study of identical twins. In TCRdb, the 5' RACE reads were re-called with MiXCR into one record per CDR3 protein. This table holds roughly 470,000 distinct CDR3 sequences, 14% found once. The same data also contributed to another study, on yellow fever vaccine responses in identical twins.

Specimen: CD4+ T cells sorted from blood. These receptors were collected from a woman aged 18-29 years in good health.

This clonotype appeared a few times. This rearrangement joins TRBV5-1 to TRBJ2-7; D may correspond to TRBD1 or TRBD2 (5 bases each). The V gene lost 4 bases and the J gene lost 0 bases, with 14 bases spanning the gap. The CDR3 has 15 residues. Per germline, CDR1 SGHRS and CDR2 YFSETQ. CDR3 in DNA: TGCGCCAGCAGCAATGGAGGCAGGGCCTCCTACGAGCAGTACTTC. Encoded protein: CASSNGGRASYEQYF.

This clonotype was counted once. Being one base from a much bigger clone, this may be a read error. The chain carries TRBV20-1 and TRBJ1-3, with 8 positions matching TRBD1. From germline, CDR1 is DFQATT and CDR2 SNEGSKA (reference sequence). The CDR3 is 15 amino acids. CDR3 sequence (DNA): TGCAGTGCTAGAGCCCAGACAGGGGCTGGAAGCACCATATATTTT. Amino acid sequence: CSARAQTGAGSTIYF.

V gene TRBV19 combines with J gene TRBJ2-6; TRBD1 is a possible D gene (6 bases). The germline V and J ends were trimmed by 7 bases and 4 bases, with 11 bases remaining between them. There are 14 residues in the CDR3. Germline CDR1 reads LNHDA; CDR2 reads SQIVND (reference sequence). The CDR3 sequence: CASMKQGGANVLTF. Written as DNA, the CDR3 is TGTGCCAGTATGAAACAGGGAGGGGCCAACGTCCTGACTTTC.

In its sample, this clonotype was seen a few times. V gene TRBV5-1 combines with J gene TRBJ1-1, with 7 positions matching TRBD1. The junction had 8 bases not matched to a gene; V was cut back by 4 bases and J by 8 bases. The germline V gene encodes CDR1 SGHRS and CDR2 YFSETQ. This CDR3 is 13 amino acids long. For the CDR3, the DNA is TGCGCCAGCAGCCATTCGGGACAGACCGAAGCTTTCTTT. Translating it yields CASSHSGQTEAFF.

The chain employs TRBV7-8 and TRBJ2-7; 7 positions match TRBD2. Germline CDR1 and CDR2: SGHVS and FQNEAQ. J gave up 2 bases and V 1 base, and 5 bases lay outside the gene matches. The CDR3 has 15 amino acids. Here the CDR3 DNA reads TGTGCCAGCAGCTTAGGACTAGCCTTCACCTACGAGCAGTACTTC. Amino acid sequence: CASSLGLAFTYEQYF. Together with reference TRBV7-8 and TRBJ2-7, the CDR3 gives the full variable domain: GAGVSQSPRYKVAKRGQDVALRCDPISGHVSLFWYQQALGQGPEFLTYFQNEAQLDKSGLPSDRFFAERPEGSVSTLKIQRTQQEDSAVYLCASSLGLAFTYEQYFGPGTRLTVT.

In its sample, this clonotype was seen a few times. The rearrangement joins TRBV6-2 or TRBV6-3 to TRBJ2-7; D perhaps matches TRBD1 (6 bases). The CDR3 runs to 15 residues. Per germline, CDR1 MNHEY and CDR2 SVGEGT. V was shortened by 4 bases and J by 3 bases, with 16 bases between the two germline ends. The CDR3 coding sequence is TGTGCCAGCAGTTCCCACCGGACAGAACTCTACGAGCAGTACTTC. Its translation is CASSSHRTELYEQYF.

This clonotype was seen a handful of times. V and J are TRBV28 and TRBJ2-7, with D unclear. This CDR3 is built from 13 residues. V was pared by 4 bases and J by 3 bases, with 10 bases between. CDR1 and CDR2 from the germline V gene are MDHEN and SYDVKM. The CDR3, as DNA: TGTGCCAGCAGTTCGACACCGCTCTACGAGCAGTACTTC. Protein: CASSSTPLYEQYF. The variable domain in full, with the rest retrieved from reference TRBV28 and TRBJ2-7, is DVKVTQSSRYLVKRTGEKVFLECVQDMDHENMFWYRQDPGLGLRLIYFSYDVKMKEKGDIPEGYSVSREKKERFSLILESASTNQTSMYLCASSSTPLYEQYFGPGTRLTVT.

This clonotype was counted only a few times. This chain uses TRBV29-1 with TRBJ1-2; TRBD1 matches at 7 bases. Germline loops: CDR1 SQVTM, CDR2 ANQGSEA. CDR3 size: 12 residues. V was clipped by 5 bases and J by 8 bases; unmatched bases: 8. DNA for the CDR3: TGCAGCGTTCATGGACAGGAGTGGGGCTACACCTTC. Protein sequence: CSVHGQEWGYTF. The whole variable domain, filled in from reference TRBV29-1 and TRBJ1-2, reads SAVISQKPSRDICQRGTSLTIQCQVDSQVTMMFWYRQQPGQSLTLIATANQGSEATYESGFVIDKFPISRPNLTFSTLTVSNMSPEDSSIYLCSVHGQEWGYTFGSGTRLTVV.

The chain has TRBV9 and TRBJ2-7; 10 bases are a match to TRBD1. Trimming cost V 5 bases and J 4 bases; bases outside gene matches: 6. Germline loops: CDR1 SGDLS, CDR2 YYNGEE. The CDR3 totals 14 residues. CDR3 coding DNA: TGTGCCAGCAGTGCGGGACAGGGGAAATACGAGCAGTACTTC. Its translation is CASSAGQGKYEQYF.

This clonotype was seen a handful of times. The chain has TRBV30 and TRBJ1-1; possibly TRBD1 for D (6 bases). In germline, CDR1 is GTSNPN, CDR2 SVGIG (reference sequence). Trimming removed 4 bases at V and 2 bases at J, with 11 bases between. The CDR3 totals 13 residues. The CDR3 DNA follows: TGTGCCTGGAAGGGACAACCAAACACTGAAGCTTTCTTT. It is translated as CAWKGQPNTEAFF.

This clonotype was counted a few times. The chain joins TRBV5-6 to TRBJ2-6, with D possibly called TRBD1 or TRBD2 (6 bases each). The length of the CDR3 is 16 residues. Per germline, CDR1 SGHDT and CDR2 YYEEEE. V gave up 3 bases and J gave up 2 bases, with 12 bases separating them. CDR3 nucleotide sequence: TGTGCCAGCAGCTCTCCGGGGGCCCCTGGGGCCAACGTCCTGACTTTC. It encodes CASSSPGAPGANVLTF.

This clonotype was observed many times. This sequence joins TRBV2 and TRBJ2-2, with TRBD1 identical over 8 bases. The trim removed 4 bases at V and 4 bases at J, leaving 11 bases unmatched. The CDR3 extends over 17 amino acids. Per germline, CDR1 SNHLY and CDR2 FYNNEI. DNA of the CDR3: TGTGCCAGCAGTGGCCCTACAGGGGGAGGTACCACCGGGGAGCTGTTTTTT. The encoded protein is CASSGPTGGGTTGELFF.

This clonotype was detected only a few times. The rearrangement uses TRBV4-2 and TRBJ2-7; the D gene could be TRBD1 or TRBD2 (5 bases each). Germline V gene lookup returns CDR1 LGHNA and CDR2 YNFKEQ. The CDR3 is made up of 14 amino acids. Trimming shortened V by 3 bases and J by 4 bases, and 13 bases separated the two germline ends. The CDR3 loop reads CASSHKGTSYEQYF. CDR3 DNA: TGTGCCAGCAGCCATAAAGGGACCTCATACGAGCAGTACTTC.

The table lists this clonotype with a few counts. This chain connects TRBV30 to TRBJ1-5; D unclear. Germline CDR1 reads GTSNPN; CDR2 reads SVGIG (reference sequence). This CDR3 contains 12 residues. V was pared by 4 bases and J by 2 bases, with 6 bases between. The CDR3 bases are TGTGCCTGGAAGACGGGCAATCAGCCCCAGCATTTT. Amino acid sequence: CAWKTGNQPQHF.

This clonotype has only a few counts. The chain carries TRBV4-2 and TRBJ2-3; D unresolved. CDR1 LGHNA and CDR2 YNFKEQ come from the germline V gene. V was cut by 1 base and J by 4 bases, with 9 bases left in between. This CDR3 comprises 14 residues. The CDR3 coding sequence is TGTGCCAGCAGCCAAGCACCGGCGGCAGATACGCAGTATTTT. Its translation: CASSQAPAADTQYF.

Only a few counts were recorded for this clonotype. V and J are TRBV19 and TRBJ2-7, with 10 bases aligning to TRBD2. CDR3 length: 14 amino acids. Germline V CDR1 and CDR2: LNHDA, SQIVND (reference sequence). J lost 7 bases, V lost 5 bases, and 8 bases had no gene match. The CDR3 spells CASSRLAGQGEQYF. Written as DNA, the CDR3 is TGTGCCAGTAGTCGACTAGCGGGCCAAGGGGAGCAGTACTTC.

J is TRBJ2-1 and V is TRBV3-1; 13 bases align to TRBD2. CDR3 length equals 15 residues. Trimming took 4 bases from V and 9 from J; bases not matched to a gene: 6. Germline loops: CDR1 LGHDT, CDR2 YNNKEL (reference sequence). The DNA for the CDR3 is TGTGCCAGCAGCCTCAGGACTAGCGGGAGTGGTGAGCAGTTCTTC. It translates to CASSLRTSGSGEQFF.

V is TRBV28 and J is TRBJ1-6, with TRBD1 matching over 7 bases. The CDR3 sequence is 14 residues long. Per the germline V gene, CDR1 is MDHEN and CDR2 is SYDVKM. The V segment lost 7 bases and the J segment 7 bases; nucleotides outside the gene matches: 7. The DNA of the CDR3 is TGTGCCAGCAATGCCGGGACAGTAAATTCACCCCTCCACTTT. This codes for CASNAGTVNSPLHF.

This clonotype was found a few times. The genes are TRBV7-6 and TRBJ2-7; D gene unclear. Germline V gene data show CDR1 as SGHVS and CDR2 as FNYEAQ. This CDR3 is 13 amino acids long. Trimming left V 0 bases short and J 6 bases short, with 9 bases between. The CDR3 reads CASSLASTTEQYF. CDR3 coding DNA: TGTGCCAGCAGCTTAGCGTCAACTACCGAGCAGTACTTC.

This clonotype was picked up a small number of times. This chain's CDR3 is CASSEVSGTNTGELFF. The CDR3, as DNA: TGTGCCAGCAGTGAAGTTAGCGGGACGAACACCGGGGAGCTGTTTTTT. V usage is TRBV25-1 and J usage is TRBJ2-2, with 8 bases fitting TRBD2. Per the germline V gene, CDR1 is MGHDK and CDR2 is SYGVNS. The CDR3 runs 16 residues. V shed 2 bases, J shed 0 bases, and the junction held 2 bases outside the gene matches.

This clonotype was seen more than once but under ten times. The chain joins TRBV21-1 to TRBJ2-1; the DNA was not used to check the table's D call, TRBD1. TRBV21-1 constitutes a pseudogene. The CDR3 spans 15 residues. The CDR3 bases are TGTGCCAGCAGCTCCCCGTTAGGGGGGGGGAATGAGCAGTTCTTC. Its translation is CASSSPLGGGNEQFF.

The chain joins TRBV3-1 to TRBJ1-2; TRBD1 aligns across 9 bases. This CDR3 region has 15 residues. V was pared by 4 bases and J by 5 bases, with 8 bases of the junction left unmatched. CDR1 and CDR2 (germline): LGHDT, YNNKEL (reference sequence). The CDR3 region is CASSLLDRGGYGYTF. Written as DNA, the CDR3 is TGTGCCAGCAGCCTCCTGGACAGGGGAGGGTATGGCTACACCTTC.

CDR3 in amino acids: CASSLINQETQYF. The CDR3 DNA is TGTGCCAGCAGTTTAATAAACCAAGAGACCCAGTACTTC. J is TRBJ2-5 and V is TRBV28; D ambiguous. CDR3 length: 13 amino acids. From germline, CDR1 is MDHEN and CDR2 SYDVKM. Deletions cut 2 bases from V and 0 bases from J, with 4 bases between.

The sample holds many counts of this clonotype. The CDR3 bases are TGTGCCAGCAGTTTGCAGGGCCTACATAGCTACGAGCAGTACTTC. Translation gives CASSLQGLHSYEQYF. This chain links TRBV27 with TRBJ2-7, with D possibly matching TRBD1 (5 bases). Germline CDR1 reads MNHEY; CDR2 reads SMNVEV (reference sequence). CDR3 length: 15 amino acids. V was shortened by 3 bases and J by 3 bases, with 15 bases between the two germline ends.

About this clonotype: It may be a read error: a sequence one base away is much more abundant. The gene calls are TRBV28 and TRBJ1-6, with D tentatively TRBD1 (5 bases). V gave up 3 bases and J gave up 3 bases, with 9 bases separating them. The V gene's germline CDR1 is MDHEN and CDR2 SYDVKM. The CDR3 runs 15 residues. CDR3 in DNA: TGTGCCAGCAGTTTCAGACAGAGCTATAATTCACCCCTCCACTTT. It is translated as CASSFRQSYNSPLHF.